Below are 29 T cell receptor beta chains sequenced from a single sample in a study of shared clonotypes between healthy human individuals (dated by TCRdb to 2018 to 2021). CD8 naive samples were CD45RO-negative cells positively selected for CCR7, giving a CD45RA+CCR7+ population that excluded TemRA cells. Receptor amplification or capture employed the immunoSEQ multiplex PCR assay. In TCRdb, the immuneACCESS table is reduced to in-frame sequences with V and J assigned. These tables do not hold every clone; where another copy was compared, an unresolved V gene accounts for under half, and the others remain unexplained. The sample contains millions of clones, roughly 94% of them found a single time. Jointly, the top ten make up 1% to 1.3% of the sample. Sequences were obtained from naive CD8+ T cells sorted from blood. The sample's cell subset or site label is to be understood as: CD45RA+CCR7+. Every receptor here comes from a man aged 18 to 29 in good health.

V usage is TRBV9 and J usage is TRBJ1-2; D gene uncertain. The ends were cut back, 1 base at V and 4 bases at J, with 26 bases in the middle. The CDR3 has 19 residues. The germline V gene has CDR1 SGDLS and CDR2 YYNGEE. This chain's CDR3 is CASSVNGYGPSGGSYGYTF. In nucleotides, the CDR3 is TGTGCCAGCAGCGTAAACGGTTATGGTCCATCAGGCGGGAGCTATGGCTACACCTTC. The full variable domain, with the rest looked up from reference TRBV9 and TRBJ1-2, is DSGVTQTPKHLITATGQRVTLRCSPRSGDLSVYWYQQSLDQGLQFLIQYYNGEERAKGNILERFSAQQFPDLHSELNLSSLELGDSALYFCASSVNGYGPSGGSYGYTFGSGTRLTVV.

The gene calls are TRBV6-1 and TRBJ2-1; 10 nucleotides agree with TRBD2. The CDR3 has 16 residues. Germline V CDR1 and CDR2: MNHNS, SASEGT. Losses at the gene ends were 0 bases for V and 3 bases for J; bases not matched to a gene: 2. CDR3: CASSEAPSGGYNEQFF. In DNA form, the CDR3 reads TGTGCCAGCAGTGAAGCCCCTAGCGGGGGCTACAATGAGCAGTTCTTC.

The gene calls are TRBV6-5 and TRBJ2-3; 9 bases match TRBD1. Per germline, CDR1 MNHEY and CDR2 SVGAGI. J lost 1 base, V lost 2 bases, and 4 bases had no gene match. This CDR3 spans 16 amino acids. DNA of the CDR3: TGTGCCAGCAGTTACCGACAGGGGGGGGGCACAGATACGCAGTATTTT. It specifies CASSYRQGGGTDTQYF.

The rearrangement joins TRBV5-6 to TRBJ2-1; 8 bases are a match to TRBD1. The CDR3 has 15 amino acids. The germline gives CDR1 SGHDT, CDR2 YYEEEE. The V and J ends lost 2 bases and 3 bases, in that order; junction bases with no gene match: 4. For the CDR3, the DNA is TGTGCCAGCAGCTTCTCTGGACAGGGCTACAATGAGCAGTTCTTC. It translates to CASSFSGQGYNEQFF.

This CDR3 reads CASSPSGTGPYEQYF. Written as DNA, the CDR3 is TGTGCCAGCAGCCCTTCCGGGACAGGGCCCTACGAGCAGTACTTC. The gene calls are TRBV5-6 and TRBJ2-7; 9 bases fit TRBD1. Germline loops: CDR1 SGHDT, CDR2 YYEEEE. V was clipped by 4 bases and J by 2 bases; unmatched bases: 7. The CDR3 loop spans 15 amino acids.

The rearrangement joins TRBV4-1 to TRBJ2-7; no clear D gene. The CDR3 length is 13 residues. CDR1 and CDR2 (germline): MGHRA, YSYEKL. V gave up 5 bases and J gave up 2 bases, with 10 bases separating them. This chain's CDR3 is CASSSTEAYEQYF. CDR3 bases: TGCGCCAGCAGCAGTACAGAAGCCTACGAGCAGTACTTC.

The rearrangement joins TRBV19 to TRBJ2-7; TRBD1 matches 9 bases. Germline assignment: CDR1 LNHDA and CDR2 SQIVND (reference sequence). The CDR3 is made up of 16 amino acids. The J segment lost 1 base and the V segment lost 3 bases, leaving 7 bases of the junction unmatched. The CDR3 protein is CASSIQDRGGSYEQYF. CDR3 coding DNA: TGTGCCAGTAGTATCCAGGACAGGGGAGGTTCCTACGAGCAGTACTTC.

The rearrangement uses TRBV6-1 and TRBJ2-1, with D uncertain. Germline CDR1 is MNHNS and CDR2 is SASEGT. The CDR3 is made up of 12 amino acids. Trimming shortened V by 4 bases and J by 5 bases, and 6 bases separated the two germline ends. CDR3 DNA sequence: TGTGCCAGCAGTGTGGGCCACAATGAGCAGTTCTTC. Protein sequence: CASSVGHNEQFF.

The chain has TRBV11-2 and TRBJ1-3; D remains ambiguous. This CDR3 is 12 amino acids long. In germline, CDR1 is SGHAT, CDR2 FQNNGV. The V end lost 5 bases, the J end lost 8 bases, and 10 bases lay between the germline ends. In nucleotides, the CDR3 is TGTGCCAGCAGCCCTCCCACCGACACCATATATTTT. Residues: CASSPPTDTIYF.

This chain connects TRBV5-8 to TRBJ2-3; TRBD2 matches 14 bases. The CDR3 contains 16 residues. CDR1 SGHTS and CDR2 YDEGEE come from the germline V gene. The trim removed 4 bases at V and 5 bases at J, leaving 6 bases unmatched. CDR3 DNA sequence: TGTGCCAGCAGCAGGGGACTAGCGGGAGCTATAGATACGCAGTATTTT. Protein product: CASSRGLAGAIDTQYF.

The chain couples TRBV2 to TRBJ2-5; the D call may be TRBD1 or TRBD2 (7 bases each). The germline CDR1 and CDR2 sequences are SNHLY and FYNNEI. The length of the CDR3 is 16 residues. Trimming took 3 bases from V and 3 from J, leaving 17 bases between them. For the CDR3, the DNA is TGTGCCAGCAGTGATTTTGTGACAGGGACTAAAGAGACCCAGTACTTC. It codes for CASSDFVTGTKETQYF.

The chain employs TRBV9 and TRBJ2-3, with D maybe TRBD2 (6 bases). This CDR3 has 14 amino acids. Deletions cut 4 bases from V and 3 bases from J, with 12 bases between. CDR1 is SGDLS, CDR2 YYNGEE, per germline. The DNA of the CDR3 is TGTGCCAGCAGCTCCCCCGGGAGAACAGATACGCAGTATTTT. Amino acids: CASSSPGRTDTQYF.

The chain couples TRBV10-3 to TRBJ1-5; D is undetermined. Germline CDR1 reads ENHRY; CDR2 reads SYGVKD. CDR3 length equals 13 residues. V gave up 2 bases and J gave up 4 bases, with 6 bases separating them. The CDR3 DNA reads as TGTGCCATCAGTGAGGAATCTAATCAGCCCCAGCATTTT. Encoded protein: CAISEESNQPQHF.

The genes are TRBV4-1 and TRBJ2-5, with D hard to call. CDR3 length: 17 residues. In germline, CDR1 is MGHRA, CDR2 YSYEKL. Between the trimmed V and J ends, which lost 0 bases and 0 bases, there was a span of 14 bases. The CDR3 DNA sequence: TGCGCCAGCAGCCAAGATCCTCCGGGTTCGTACCAAGAGACCCAGTACTTC. Translated: CASSQDPPGSYQETQYF.

Notes on this clone: The same CDR3 can be traced to other DNA sequences in this sample. The chain uses TRBV28 and TRBJ2-5, with 8 bases fitting TRBD1. CDR3 length: 14 residues. V gave up 3 bases and J gave up 0 bases; unmatched junction bases: 0. Germline assignment: CDR1 MDHEN and CDR2 SYDVKM. The CDR3 is CASSLDRDQETQYF. Written as DNA, the CDR3 is TGTGCCAGCAGTTTGGACAGGGACCAAGAGACCCAGTACTTC.

This chain connects TRBV11-2 to TRBJ2-7, with D unclear. The CDR3 has 13 residues. Germline CDR1 is SGHAT and CDR2 is FQNNGV. V was shortened by 4 bases and J by 3 bases, with 10 bases between the two germline ends. The CDR3 DNA is TGTGCCAGCAGCTACGGTCGTTACTACGAGCAGTACTTC. Translated: CASSYGRYYEQYF. Together with reference TRBV11-2 and TRBJ2-7, the CDR3 gives the full variable domain: EAGVAQSPRYKIIEKRQSVAFWCNPISGHATLYWYQQILGQGPKLLIQFQNNGVVDDSQLPKDRFSAERLKGVDSTLKIQPAKLEDSAVYLCASSYGRYYEQYFGPGTRLTVT.

The chain employs TRBV7-6 and TRBJ2-5; D is undetermined. CDR1 and CDR2 from the germline V gene are SGHVS and FNYEAQ. Between the trimmed V and J ends, which lost 1 base and 2 bases, there was a span of 8 bases. The CDR3 extends over 14 amino acids. DNA of the CDR3: TGTGCCAGCAGCTTAGAGCCAGTACAAGAGACCCAGTACTTC. Protein sequence: CASSLEPVQETQYF.

On this clone: This CDR3 is also generated by other DNA sequences in the sample. The rearrangement links TRBV7-9 to TRBJ2-5, with TRBD2 as a possible D gene (5 bases). This CDR3 has 14 amino acids. Per germline, CDR1 SEHNR and CDR2 FQNEAQ (reference sequence). Between the trimmed V and J ends, which lost 1 base and 3 bases, there was a span of 9 bases. The CDR3 region is CASSLVRGKETQYF. DNA for the CDR3: TGTGCCAGCAGCTTAGTTCGAGGGAAAGAGACCCAGTACTTC.

The chain couples TRBV4-3 to TRBJ2-7; 11 bases are shared with TRBD2. The V segment lost 0 bases and the J segment 4 bases; nucleotides outside the gene matches: 2. Germline V lookup: CDR1 LGHNA, CDR2 YSLEER. This CDR3 region has 15 residues. The CDR3 here is CASSQEASGRYEQYF. CDR3 DNA sequence: TGCGCCAGCAGCCAAGAGGCTAGCGGGAGGTACGAGCAGTACTTC.

The CDR3 reads CASSLKGDLLGTDTQYF. DNA of the CDR3: TGCGCCAGCAGCTTGAAGGGGGACCTCCTGGGTACAGATACGCAGTATTTT. The rearrangement joins TRBV5-1 to TRBJ2-3, with a weak D call TRBD1 (6 bases). The V and J ends lost 1 base and 3 bases respectively, with 18 bases between them. The germline gives CDR1 SGHRS, CDR2 YFSETQ. The CDR3 spans 17 residues.

In the case of this clone: Distinct nucleotide sequences in the sample also encode this CDR3. The CDR3 sequence: CASTDSYNEQFF. The CDR3 DNA sequence: TGTGCCAGCACCGACTCTTACAATGAGCAGTTCTTC. The rearrangement uses TRBV2 and TRBJ2-1; D is ambiguous. The CDR3 totals 12 residues. CDR1 and CDR2 (germline): SNHLY, FYNNEI. Trimming took 7 bases from V and 4 from J, leaving 8 bases between them. The full variable domain, rest sourced from reference TRBV2 and TRBJ2-1, is EPEVTQTPSHQVTQMGQEVILRCVPISNHLYFYWYRQILGQKVEFLVSFYNNEISEKSEIFDDQFSVERPDGSNFTLKIRSTKLEDSAMYFCASTDSYNEQFFGPGTRLTVL.

The chain recombines TRBV13 with TRBJ2-3, with a possible D match to TRBD1 (5 bases). The CDR3 sequence is 15 residues long. Between the trimmed V and J ends, which lost 4 bases and 1 base, there was a span of 12 bases. Germline V gene data show CDR1 as PRHDT and CDR2 as FYEKMQ (reference sequence). CDR3 residues: CASSSVARGTDTQYF. In DNA, the CDR3 is TGTGCCAGCAGCTCCGTGGCCAGGGGCACAGATACGCAGTATTTT.

The V gene is TRBV10-1, the J gene TRBJ1-3, with a possible D match to TRBD1 (5 bases). V lost 2 bases to trimming and J lost 8 bases, with 13 bases between them. This CDR3 is 14 amino acids long. CDR1 is WNHNN, CDR2 SYGVQD, per germline (reference sequence). CDR3 sequence reads: CASSEGDPVDTIYF. CDR3 nucleotides: TGCGCCAGCAGTGAGGGGGACCCGGTGGACACCATATATTTT.

The chain has TRBV27 and TRBJ2-7; D possibly corresponds to TRBD1 (6 bases). The CDR3 runs to 15 residues. Germline CDR1 is MNHEY and CDR2 is SMNVEV (reference sequence). V gave up 4 bases and J gave up 0 bases, with 13 bases separating them. The CDR3 here is CASSSPGHYSYEQYF. The CDR3 nucleotides read TGTGCCAGCAGTTCCCCGGGACACTACTCCTACGAGCAGTACTTC.

The count of this clone is one. For the CDR3, the DNA is TGTGCCAGCAGTTCGTCGTGGGAGCGATGGTCCTACGAGCAGTACTTC. This encodes CASSSSWERWSYEQYF. The rearrangement uses TRBV28 and TRBJ2-7; maybe TRBD2 (5 bases). V dropped 4 bases and J dropped 1 base, with 17 bases sitting between them. The CDR3 is made up of 16 amino acids. From germline, CDR1 is MDHEN and CDR2 SYDVKM. Looking up the rest from reference TRBV28 and TRBJ2-7 gives the full variable domain: DVKVTQSSRYLVKRTGEKVFLECVQDMDHENMFWYRQDPGLGLRLIYFSYDVKMKEKGDIPEGYSVSREKKERFSLILESASTNQTSMYLCASSSSWERWSYEQYFGPGTRLTVT.

The V gene is TRBV27, the J gene TRBJ2-7; TRBD2 aligns across 7 bases. The CDR3 extends over 19 amino acids. J gave up 2 bases and V 0 bases, and 16 bases lay outside the gene matches. Germline V CDR1 and CDR2: MNHEY, SMNVEV (reference sequence). The DNA for the CDR3 is TGTGCCAGCAGTTTATCAAAGGGGTCCAGGCTAGCGGAGACCTACGAGCAGTACTTC. Its translation: CASSLSKGSRLAETYEQYF.

The chain has TRBV19 and TRBJ1-5; no firm D call. This CDR3 spans 16 amino acids. V shed 2 bases and J shed 6 bases, with 17 bases lying between them. The germline V gene encodes CDR1 LNHDA and CDR2 SQIVND (reference sequence). The CDR3 nucleotides are TGTGCCAGTAGTATAACGGAAGGAGGGTTTGTTCAGCCCCAGCATTTT. Protein: CASSITEGGFVQPQHF.

V and J are TRBV4-1 and TRBJ2-3; D gene unclear. The CDR3 is made up of 14 amino acids. CDR1 MGHRA and CDR2 YSYEKL come from the germline V gene. Trimming shortened V by 3 bases and J by 4 bases, and 11 bases separated the two germline ends. CDR3 sequence reads: CASSQVGNADTQYF. The CDR3 DNA sequence: TGCGCCAGCAGCCAGGTGGGAAATGCAGATACGCAGTATTTT.

The V call is TRBV21-1, the J call TRBJ1-1. TRBV21-1 is a pseudogene locus. The CDR3 is 19 amino acids. The chain's CDR3 is CASSKHAFSGGAALTEAFF. The CDR3 coding sequence is TGTGCCAGCAGCAAACATGCTTTCTCCGGGGGTGCAGCCCTGACTGAAGCTTTCTTT.